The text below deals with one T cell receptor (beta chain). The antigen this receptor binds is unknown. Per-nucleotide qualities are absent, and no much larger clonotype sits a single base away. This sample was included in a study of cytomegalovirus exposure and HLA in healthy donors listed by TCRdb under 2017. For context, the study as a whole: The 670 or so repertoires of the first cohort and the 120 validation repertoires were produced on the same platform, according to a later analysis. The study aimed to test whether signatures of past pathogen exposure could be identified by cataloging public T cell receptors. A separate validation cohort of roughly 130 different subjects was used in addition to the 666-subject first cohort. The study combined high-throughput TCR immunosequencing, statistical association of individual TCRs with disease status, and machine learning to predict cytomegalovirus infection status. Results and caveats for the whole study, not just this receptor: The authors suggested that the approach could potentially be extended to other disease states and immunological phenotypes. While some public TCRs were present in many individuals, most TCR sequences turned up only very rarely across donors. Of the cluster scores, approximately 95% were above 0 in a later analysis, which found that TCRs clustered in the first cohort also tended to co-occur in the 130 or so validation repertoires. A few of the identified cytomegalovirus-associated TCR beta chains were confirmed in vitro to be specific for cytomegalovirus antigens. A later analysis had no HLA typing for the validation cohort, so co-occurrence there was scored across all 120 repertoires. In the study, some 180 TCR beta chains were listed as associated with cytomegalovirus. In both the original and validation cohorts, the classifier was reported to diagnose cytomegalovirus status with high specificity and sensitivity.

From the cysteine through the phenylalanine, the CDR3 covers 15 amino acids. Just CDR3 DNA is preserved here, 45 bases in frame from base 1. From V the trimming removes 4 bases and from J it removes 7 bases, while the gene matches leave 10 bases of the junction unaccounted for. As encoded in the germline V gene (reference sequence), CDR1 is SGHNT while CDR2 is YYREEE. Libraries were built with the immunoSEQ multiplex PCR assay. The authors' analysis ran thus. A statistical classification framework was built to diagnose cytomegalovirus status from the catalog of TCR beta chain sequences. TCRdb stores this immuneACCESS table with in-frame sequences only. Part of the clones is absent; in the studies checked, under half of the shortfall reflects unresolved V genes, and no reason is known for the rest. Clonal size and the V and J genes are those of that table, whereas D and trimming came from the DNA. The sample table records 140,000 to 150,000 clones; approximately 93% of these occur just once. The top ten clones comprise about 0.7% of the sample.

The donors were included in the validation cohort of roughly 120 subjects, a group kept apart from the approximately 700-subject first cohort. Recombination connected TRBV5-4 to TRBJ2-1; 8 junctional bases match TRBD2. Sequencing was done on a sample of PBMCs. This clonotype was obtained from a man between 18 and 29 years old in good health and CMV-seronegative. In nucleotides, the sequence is TGTGCCAGCAGCCCCACTAGCGGAAACTCTAATGAGCAGTTCTTC. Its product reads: CASSPTSGNSNEQFF.